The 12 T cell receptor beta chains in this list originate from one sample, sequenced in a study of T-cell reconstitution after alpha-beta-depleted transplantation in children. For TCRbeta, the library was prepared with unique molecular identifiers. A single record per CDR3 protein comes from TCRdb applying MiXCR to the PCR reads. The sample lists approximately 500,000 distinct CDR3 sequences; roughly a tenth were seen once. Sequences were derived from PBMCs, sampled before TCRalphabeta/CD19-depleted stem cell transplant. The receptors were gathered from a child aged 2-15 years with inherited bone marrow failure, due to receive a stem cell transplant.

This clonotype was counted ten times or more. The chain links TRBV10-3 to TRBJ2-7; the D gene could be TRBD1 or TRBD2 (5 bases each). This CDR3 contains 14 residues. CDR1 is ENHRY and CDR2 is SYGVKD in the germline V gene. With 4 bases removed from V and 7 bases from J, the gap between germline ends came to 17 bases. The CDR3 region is CAISVVPEGWEQYF. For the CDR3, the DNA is TGTGCCATCAGTGTCGTCCCTGAGGGGTGGGAGCAGTACTTC.

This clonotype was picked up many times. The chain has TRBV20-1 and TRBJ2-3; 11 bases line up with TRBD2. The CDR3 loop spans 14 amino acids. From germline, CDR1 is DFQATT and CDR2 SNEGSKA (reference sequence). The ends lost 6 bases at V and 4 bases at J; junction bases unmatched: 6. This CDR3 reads CSAELAGAADTQYF. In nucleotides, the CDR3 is TGCAGTGCGGAACTAGCGGGAGCCGCAGATACGCAGTATTTT.

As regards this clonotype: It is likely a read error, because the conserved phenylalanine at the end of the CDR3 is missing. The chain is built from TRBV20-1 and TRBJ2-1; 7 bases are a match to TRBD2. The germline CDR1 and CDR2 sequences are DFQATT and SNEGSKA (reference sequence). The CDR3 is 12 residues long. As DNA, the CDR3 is TGCAGCGCCTCGCGGGAGCGCAATGAGCAGTTCGTC. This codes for CSASRERNEQFV.

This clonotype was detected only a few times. The CDR3 sequence is CASSLRLAGASYYNEQFF. The CDR3, as DNA: TGTGCCAGCAGCTTGAGACTAGCGGGAGCCTCCTATTACAATGAGCAGTTCTTC. The rearrangement links TRBV5-5 to TRBJ2-1, with 12 nucleotides matching TRBD2. There are 18 residues in the CDR3. Per the germline V gene, CDR1 is SGHKS and CDR2 is YYEKEE (reference sequence). V shed 1 base and J 4 bases; nucleotides not matched to a gene: 9. Looking up the rest from reference TRBV5-5 and TRBJ2-1 gives the full variable domain: DAGVTQSPTHLIKTRGQQVTLRCSPISGHKSVSWYQQVLGQGPQFIFQYYEKEERGRGNFPDRFSARQFPNYSSELNVNALLLGDSALYLCASSLRLAGASYYNEQFFGPGTRLTVL.

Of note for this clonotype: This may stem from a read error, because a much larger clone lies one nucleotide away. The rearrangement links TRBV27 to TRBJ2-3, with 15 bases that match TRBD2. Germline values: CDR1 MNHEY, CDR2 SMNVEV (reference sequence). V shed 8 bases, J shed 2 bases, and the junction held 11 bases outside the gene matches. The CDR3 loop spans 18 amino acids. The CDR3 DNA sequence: TGTGCCAGCCGAAGACCGGGACTAGCGGGAGGTGCCACAGATACGCAGTATTTT. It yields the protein CASRRPGLAGGATDTQYF.

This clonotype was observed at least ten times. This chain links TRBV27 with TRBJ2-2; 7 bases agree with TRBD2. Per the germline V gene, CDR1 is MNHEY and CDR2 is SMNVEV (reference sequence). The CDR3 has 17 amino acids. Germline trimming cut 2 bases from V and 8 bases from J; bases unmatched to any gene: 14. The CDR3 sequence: CASSLRGAGGSWGELFF. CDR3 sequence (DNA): TGTGCCAGCAGTTTAAGAGGTGCTGGCGGGAGTTGGGGGGAGCTGTTTTTT.

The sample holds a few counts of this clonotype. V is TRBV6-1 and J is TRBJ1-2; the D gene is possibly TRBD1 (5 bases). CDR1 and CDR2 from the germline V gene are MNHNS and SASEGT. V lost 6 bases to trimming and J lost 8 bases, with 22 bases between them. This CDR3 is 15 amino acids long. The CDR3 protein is CASRREWDGLGGYTF. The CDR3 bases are TGTGCCAGCAGGAGGGAATGGGACGGGCTTGGGGGCTACACCTTC.

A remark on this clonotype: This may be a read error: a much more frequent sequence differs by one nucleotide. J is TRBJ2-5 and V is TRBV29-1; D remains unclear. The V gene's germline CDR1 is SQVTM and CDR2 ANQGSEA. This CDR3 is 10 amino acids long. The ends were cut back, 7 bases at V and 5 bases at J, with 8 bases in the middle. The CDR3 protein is CSGHGETQYF. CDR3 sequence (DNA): TGCAGCGGCCATGGGGAGACCCAGTACTTC.

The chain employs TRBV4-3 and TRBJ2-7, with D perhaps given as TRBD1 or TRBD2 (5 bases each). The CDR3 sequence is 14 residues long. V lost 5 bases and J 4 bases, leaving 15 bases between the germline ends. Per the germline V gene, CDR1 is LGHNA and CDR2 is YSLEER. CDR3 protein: CASSARRGPYEQYF. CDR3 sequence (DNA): TGCGCCAGCAGCGCTCGTAGGGGACCGTACGAGCAGTACTTC.

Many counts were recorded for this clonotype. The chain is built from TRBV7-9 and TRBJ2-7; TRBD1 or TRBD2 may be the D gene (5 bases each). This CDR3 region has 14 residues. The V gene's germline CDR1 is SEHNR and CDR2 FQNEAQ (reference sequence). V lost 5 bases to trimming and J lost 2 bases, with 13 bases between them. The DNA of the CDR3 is TGTGCCAGCAGCGCCTGGGACGACACCTACGAGCAGTACTTC. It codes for CASSAWDDTYEQYF. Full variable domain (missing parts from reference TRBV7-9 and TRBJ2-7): DTGVSQNPRHKITKRGQNVTFRCDPISEHNRLYWYRQTLGQGPEFLTYFQNEAQLEKSRLLSDRFSAERPKGSFSTLEIQRTEQGDSAMYLCASSAWDDTYEQYFGPGTRLTVT.

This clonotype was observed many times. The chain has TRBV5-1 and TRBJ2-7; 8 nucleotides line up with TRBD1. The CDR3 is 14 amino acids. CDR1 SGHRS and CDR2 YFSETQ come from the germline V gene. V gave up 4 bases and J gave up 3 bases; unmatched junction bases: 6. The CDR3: CASSAGQGSYEQYF. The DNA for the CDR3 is TGCGCCAGCAGCGCCGGACAGGGTAGCTACGAGCAGTACTTC.

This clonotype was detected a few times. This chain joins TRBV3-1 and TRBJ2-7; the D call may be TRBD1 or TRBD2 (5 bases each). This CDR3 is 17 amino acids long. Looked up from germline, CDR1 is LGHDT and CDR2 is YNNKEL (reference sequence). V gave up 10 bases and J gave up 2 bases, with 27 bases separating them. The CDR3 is CATSPILHGTLAYEQYF. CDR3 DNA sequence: TGTGCCACCAGTCCAATTCTGCACGGGACGCTCGCCTACGAGCAGTACTTC.